This passage covers 6 T cell receptor beta chains from one sample sequenced in a study of tumor and adjacent non-tumor tissue in lung cancer. TCRbeta libraries were built with three rounds of nested PCR, modified from ARM-PCR. TCRdb reprocessed the multiplex PCR reads with MiXCR, giving one entry per CDR3 protein. The data contain some 100,000 distinct CDR3 sequences, about 80% of them singletons. This sample's RNA came from whole unsorted tissue. This non-tumor lung sample came from over 3 cm beyond the tumor edge. Sample: distant non-tumor lung tissue. Receptors originate from a man between 60 and 75 years old with small cell lung cancer.

As concerns this clonotype: A single base separates this from a much larger clone, so it may be a read error. V gene TRBV7-3 combines with J gene TRBJ2-3; the D gene is possibly TRBD2 (7 bases). Trimming cost V 5 bases and J 2 bases, with 11 bases left between them. Germline CDR1 is SGHTA and CDR2 is FQGTGA. The CDR3 consists of 14 residues. The CDR3 here is CASSRGGFTDTQYF. The CDR3 nucleotides read TGTGCCAGCAGCAGGGGGGGGTTCACAGATACGCAGTATTTT. Full variable domain (rest looked up from reference TRBV7-3 and TRBJ2-3): GAGVSQTPSNKVTEKGKYVELRCDPISGHTALYWYRQSLGQGPEFLIYFQGTGAADDSGLPNDRFFAVRPEGSVSTLKIQRTERGDSAVYLCASSRGGFTDTQYFGPGTRLTVL.

Concerning this clonotype itself: Sequence at one end of the junction differs from germline and may be a read error. This sequence joins TRBV4-2 and TRBJ2-3, with TRBD2 identical over 13 bases. Germline CDR1 reads LGHNA; CDR2 reads YNFKEQ. CDR3 length: 16 residues. The CDR3 protein is CVSSQDRTSGSDTQYF. The CDR3, as DNA: TGTGTCAGCAGCCAAGATAGGACTAGCGGGAGTGATACGCAGTATTTT.

To note about this clonotype: One junction end does not reproduce the germline sequence, and a read error may be involved. J is TRBJ1-4 and V is TRBV7-9; D unclear. CDR1 and CDR2 from the germline V gene are SEHNR and FQNEAQ (reference sequence). CDR3 length equals 14 residues. CDR3 nucleotides: TGTGCCAACAGCTTAAACTCATTGAGTGGAAAACTGTTTTTT. It translates to CANSLNSLSGKLFF.

This clonotype was counted once. A much larger clone lies one base from this, so it may be a read error. V and J are TRBV5-5 and TRBJ1-5; D not resolved. The CDR3 is made up of 14 amino acids. Germline loops: CDR1 SGHKS, CDR2 YYEKEE (reference sequence). In DNA form, the CDR3 reads TGTACCAGCAGCTATTACCCGCTATATCAGTCCCAGCATTTT. Translated: CTSSYYPLYQSQHF.

Remarks on this clonotype: Germline and junction disagree at one end, which may indicate a read error. The chain couples TRBV12-3 or TRBV12-4 to TRBJ2-2; 7 bases are a match to TRBD2. The CDR3 spans 16 residues. The CDR3 spells CVSSFWRGSNTRELFF. CDR3 DNA: TGTGTCAGCAGTTTTTGGCGGGGGTCGAACACCAGGGAGCTGTTTTTT.

A note on this clonotype: One junction end disagrees with the germline gene, perhaps due to a read error. V gene TRBV7-8 combines with J gene TRBJ1-5; 8 bases map to TRBD1. CDR3 length: 13 amino acids. Germline V gene lookup returns CDR1 SGHVS and CDR2 FQNEAQ. As DNA, the CDR3 is TGTGGCAGCAGTAGCGACAGGGGCCAGCCCCAGCATTTT. Translation: CGSSSDRGQPQHF.